This T cell receptor beta chain was found in a study of blood T cell repertoires in COVID-19. Overall study: The study drew acute and convalescent COVID-19 samples from the United States, Italy and Spain. The cDNA or gDNA used as material had been derived from T cells, B-cell-depleted T cells, or PBMCs.

How the authors handled the data: How many nucleated cells were present was estimated from reference gene primer amplification. The table came from immunoSEQ multiplex PCR; TCRdb's copy has only in-frame clones and leaves some out. V, J and clone size are those of that table, while D and trimming were read from the DNA. The repertoire holds about 150,000 clones, with around nine tenths as singletons. V was trimmed by 0 bases and J by 8 bases, leaving 15 bases between them. The CDR3 has 15 residues. In germline, CDR1 is SGHRS, CDR2 YFSETQ. The gene calls are TRBV5-1 and TRBJ2-1; the D gene is possibly TRBD2 (6 bases). The sample comprised peripheral blood. The TCR was taken from a woman aged 45-59 years with active or convalescent COVID-19. The CDR3 sequence: CASSLESRGLDEQFF. As DNA, the CDR3 is TGCGCCAGCAGCTTGGAAAGTCGGGGGTTGGATGAGCAGTTCTTC.